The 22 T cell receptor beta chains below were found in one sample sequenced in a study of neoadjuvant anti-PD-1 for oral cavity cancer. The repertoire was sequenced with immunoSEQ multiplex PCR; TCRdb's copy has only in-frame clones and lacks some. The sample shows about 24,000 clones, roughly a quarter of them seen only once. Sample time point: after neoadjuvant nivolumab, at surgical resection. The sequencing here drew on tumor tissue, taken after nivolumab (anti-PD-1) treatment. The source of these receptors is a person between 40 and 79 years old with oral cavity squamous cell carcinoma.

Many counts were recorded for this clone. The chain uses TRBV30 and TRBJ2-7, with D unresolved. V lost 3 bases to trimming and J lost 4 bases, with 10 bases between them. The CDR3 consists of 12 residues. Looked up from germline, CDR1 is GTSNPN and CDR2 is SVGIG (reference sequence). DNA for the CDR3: TGTGCCTGGAGCATCACTCCTTACGAGCAGTACTTC. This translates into CAWSITPYEQYF.

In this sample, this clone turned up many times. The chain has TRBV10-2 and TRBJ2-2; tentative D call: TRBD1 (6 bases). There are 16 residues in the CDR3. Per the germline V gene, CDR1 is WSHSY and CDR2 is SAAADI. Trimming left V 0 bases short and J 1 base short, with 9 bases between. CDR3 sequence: CASSESWTVNTGELFF. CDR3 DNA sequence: TGCGCCAGCAGTGAGTCTTGGACAGTGAACACCGGGGAGCTGTTTTTT.

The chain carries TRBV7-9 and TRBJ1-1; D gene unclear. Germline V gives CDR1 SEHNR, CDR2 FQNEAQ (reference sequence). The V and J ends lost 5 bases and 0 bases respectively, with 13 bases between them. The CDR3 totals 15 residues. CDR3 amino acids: CASSPLGSMNTEAFF. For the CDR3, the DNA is TGTGCCAGCAGCCCACTTGGTTCGATGAACACTGAAGCTTTCTTT.

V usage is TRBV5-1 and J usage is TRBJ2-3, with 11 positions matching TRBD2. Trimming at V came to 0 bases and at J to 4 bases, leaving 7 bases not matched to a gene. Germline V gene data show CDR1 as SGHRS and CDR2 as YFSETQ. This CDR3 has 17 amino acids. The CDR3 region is CASSLGVAGGPADTQYF. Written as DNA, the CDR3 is TGCGCCAGCAGCTTGGGTGTAGCGGGAGGGCCGGCAGATACGCAGTATTTT.

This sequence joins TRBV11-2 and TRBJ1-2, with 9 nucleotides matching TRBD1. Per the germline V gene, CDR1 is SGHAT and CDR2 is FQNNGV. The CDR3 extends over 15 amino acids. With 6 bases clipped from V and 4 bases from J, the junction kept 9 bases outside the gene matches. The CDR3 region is CASSTNRDRAYGYTF. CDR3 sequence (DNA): TGTGCCAGCAGTACGAACCGGGACAGGGCCTATGGCTACACCTTC.

CDR3 residues: CASIPTVLVYEQYF. DNA for the CDR3: TGTGCCAGCATCCCGACAGTATTAGTCTACGAGCAGTACTTC. The gene calls are TRBV2 and TRBJ2-7, with a possible D match to TRBD1 (5 bases). Trimming cost V 7 bases and J 3 bases, with 16 bases left between them. CDR1 and CDR2 (germline): SNHLY, FYNNEI. The CDR3 has 14 residues.

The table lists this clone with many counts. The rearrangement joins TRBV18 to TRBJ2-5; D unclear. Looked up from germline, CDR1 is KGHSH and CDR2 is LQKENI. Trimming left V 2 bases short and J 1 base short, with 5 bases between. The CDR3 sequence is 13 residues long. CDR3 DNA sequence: TGTGCCAGCTCACCAGGTAGCCAAGAGACCCAGTACTTC. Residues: CASSPGSQETQYF.

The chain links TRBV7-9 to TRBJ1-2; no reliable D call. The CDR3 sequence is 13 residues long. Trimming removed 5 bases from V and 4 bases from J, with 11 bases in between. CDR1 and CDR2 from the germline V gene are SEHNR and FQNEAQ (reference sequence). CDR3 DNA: TGTGCCAGCAGCCAGGCTGACCGCTATGGCTACACCTTC. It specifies CASSQADRYGYTF.

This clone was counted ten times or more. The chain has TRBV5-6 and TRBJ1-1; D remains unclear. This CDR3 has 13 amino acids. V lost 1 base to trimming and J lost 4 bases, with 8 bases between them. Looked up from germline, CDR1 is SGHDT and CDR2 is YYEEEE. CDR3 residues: CASSLFSSTEAFF. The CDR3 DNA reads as TGTGCCAGCAGCTTGTTTAGTTCCACTGAAGCTTTCTTT.

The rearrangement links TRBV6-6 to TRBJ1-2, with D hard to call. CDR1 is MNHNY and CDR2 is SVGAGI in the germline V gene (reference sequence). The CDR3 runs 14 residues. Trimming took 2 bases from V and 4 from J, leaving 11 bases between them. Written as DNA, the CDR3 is TGTGCCAGCAGTTACGTCGGCACCAGCTATGGCTACACCTTC. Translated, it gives CASSYVGTSYGYTF.

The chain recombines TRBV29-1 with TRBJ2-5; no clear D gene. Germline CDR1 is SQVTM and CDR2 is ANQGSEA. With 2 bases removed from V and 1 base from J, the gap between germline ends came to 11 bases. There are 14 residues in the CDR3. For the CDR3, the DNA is TGCAGCGTTGAAATTTTCAGGTCCCAAGAGACCCAGTACTTC. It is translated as CSVEIFRSQETQYF.

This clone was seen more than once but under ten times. DNA of the CDR3: TGTGCCAGCAGCTCAGGACCCGATGGTTATGGCTACACCTTC. Residues: CASSSGPDGYGYTF. The V and J genes are TRBV7-3 and TRBJ1-2, with no clear D. The germline gives CDR1 SGHTA, CDR2 FQGTGA. V was shortened by 4 bases and J by 5 bases, with 14 bases between the two germline ends. CDR3 size: 14 residues.

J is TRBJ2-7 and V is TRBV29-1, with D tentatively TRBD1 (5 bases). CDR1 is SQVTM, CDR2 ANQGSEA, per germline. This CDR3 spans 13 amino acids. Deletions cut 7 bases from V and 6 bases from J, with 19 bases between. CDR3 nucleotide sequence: TGCAGCGCCGGACCGACTGGGGCCACCGAGCAGTACTTC. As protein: CSAGPTGATEQYF.

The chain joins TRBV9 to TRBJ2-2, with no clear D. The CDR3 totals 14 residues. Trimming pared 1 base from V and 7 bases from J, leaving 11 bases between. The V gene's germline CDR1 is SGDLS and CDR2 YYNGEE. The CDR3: CASSVNSRGGELFF. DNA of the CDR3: TGTGCCAGCAGCGTAAATTCCCGAGGCGGGGAGCTGTTTTTT.

The CDR3 DNA reads as TGTGCCAGCACCAAGGACAGGGCTAACTATGGCTACACCTTC. Translation: CASTKDRANYGYTF. This rearrangement joins TRBV6-6 to TRBJ1-2; 8 bases are shared with TRBD1. Trimming at V came to 7 bases and at J to 0 bases, leaving 4 bases not matched to a gene. Germline V lookup: CDR1 MNHNY, CDR2 SVGAGI (reference sequence). The CDR3 length is 14 residues.

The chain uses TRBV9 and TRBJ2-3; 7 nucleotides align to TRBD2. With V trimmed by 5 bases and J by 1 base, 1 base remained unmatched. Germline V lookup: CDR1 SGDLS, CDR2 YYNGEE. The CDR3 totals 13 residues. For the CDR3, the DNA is TGTGCCAGCAGTGGGGGGGGCACAGATACGCAGTATTTT. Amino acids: CASSGGGTDTQYF.

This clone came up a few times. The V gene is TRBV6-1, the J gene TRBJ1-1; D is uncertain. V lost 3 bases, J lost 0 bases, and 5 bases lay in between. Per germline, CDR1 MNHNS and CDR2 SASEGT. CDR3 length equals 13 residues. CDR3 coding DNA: TGTGCCAGCAGTGATGTTTTGAACACTGAAGCTTTCTTT. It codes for CASSDVLNTEAFF.

The CDR3 region has the DNA TGTGCCAGCAGTGAAGCTCCTAACATGCTCGGTGAGCAGTTCTTC. Translation gives CASSEAPNMLGEQFF. The chain employs TRBV2 and TRBJ2-1; D ambiguous. The CDR3 totals 15 residues. V lost 0 bases and J 9 bases, leaving 15 bases between the germline ends. Germline CDR1 and CDR2: SNHLY and FYNNEI.

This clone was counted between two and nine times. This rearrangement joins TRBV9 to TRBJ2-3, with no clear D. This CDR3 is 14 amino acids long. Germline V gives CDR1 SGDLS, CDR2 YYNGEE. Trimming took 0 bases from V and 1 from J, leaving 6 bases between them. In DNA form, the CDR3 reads TGTGCCAGCAGCGTAGGACCGGGCACAGATACGCAGTATTTT. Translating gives CASSVGPGTDTQYF.

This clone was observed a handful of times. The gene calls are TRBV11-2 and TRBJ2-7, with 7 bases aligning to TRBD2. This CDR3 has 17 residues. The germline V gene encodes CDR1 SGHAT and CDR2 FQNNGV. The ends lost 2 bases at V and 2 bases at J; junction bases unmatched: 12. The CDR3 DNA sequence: TGTGCCAGCAGCTTACGGGCCGTATGGGGGGGAGCCTACGAGCAGTACTTC. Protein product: CASSLRAVWGGAYEQYF.

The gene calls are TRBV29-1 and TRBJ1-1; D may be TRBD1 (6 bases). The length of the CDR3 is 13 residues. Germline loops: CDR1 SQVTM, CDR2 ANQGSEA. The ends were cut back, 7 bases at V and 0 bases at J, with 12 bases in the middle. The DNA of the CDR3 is TGCAGCGCGCCAGGACAGATGAACACTGAAGCTTTCTTT. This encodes CSAPGQMNTEAFF.

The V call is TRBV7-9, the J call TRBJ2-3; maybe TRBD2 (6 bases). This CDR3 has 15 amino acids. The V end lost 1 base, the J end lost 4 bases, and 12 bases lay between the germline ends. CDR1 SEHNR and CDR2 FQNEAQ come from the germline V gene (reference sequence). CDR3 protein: CASSLGSREADTQYF. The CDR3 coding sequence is TGTGCCAGCAGCTTAGGGTCGCGGGAAGCAGATACGCAGTATTTT.